The entry that follows covers one T cell receptor beta chain sequence. As yet, its antigen is unknown. CDR1 MNHEY and CDR2 SVGEGT come from the germline V gene. V was trimmed by 5 bases and J by 6 bases, leaving 11 bases between them. The CDR3 contains 12 residues. Patients were excluded if they had other autoimmune diseases or uncontrolled infections, and likewise if pregnancy or lactation applied. Patients were diagnosed from clinical symptoms, serum thyroxine, TRAb, thyroid ultrasound and orbital computed tomography. These data belong to a study of Graves' ophthalmopathy and Graves' hyperthyroidism. Study in general: Peripheral blood collection took place at initial diagnosis, before any treatment. Overall study results and limits: Ophthalmopathy progression predictions by the model showed 72.22% specificity and about 68% sensitivity.

The study amplified TCR beta CDR3 regions using RNA transcripts. In the first round, RT-PCR was carried out with HTBI primers, and a multiplex PCR formed the second round. TCRdb re-derived calls from the multiplex PCR reads in MiXCR, one entry per CDR3 protein. The data contain about 620,000 distinct CDR3 sequences, about a fifth of them singletons. This TCR derives from a woman younger than 30 with stable Graves' hyperthyroidism. Some clones in this sample may be carry-over from other donors' samples. The sequenced material came from peripheral blood. The V gene is TRBV6-2 or TRBV6-3, the J gene TRBJ2-7, with D possibly being TRBD1 (6 bases). The CDR3 bases are TGTGCCAGCAGTGTTACAGGGTTCGAGCAGTACTTC. Encoded protein: CASSVTGFEQYF.